This paragraph reports one TCR beta chain. Antigen unknown. PBMCs were isolated at a quantity of at least 7 million per sample. Then a second PCR, running about 6 to 12 cycles, was carried out with a sample-barcoded 5' primer and a J-beta primer mix. TCRdb re-derived calls from the 5' RACE reads in MiXCR, one entry per CDR3 protein. The sample has over 1,200,000 distinct CDR3 sequences; roughly 64% are singletons. The record originates from a study of blood T cells in healthy people across ages. Findings and caveats of the study: TCR beta diversity per million T cells fell roughly linearly with age.

This clonotype originated in a man aged 18 to 35 in good health. The material sequenced was blood.

The CDR3 sequence: CATQGGTGELFF. As DNA, the CDR3 is TGCGCCACCCAGGGGGGGACCGGGGAGCTGTTTTTT. The chain uses TRBV4-1 and TRBJ2-2, with D perhaps matching TRBD1 or TRBD2 (7 bases each). The CDR3 sequence is 12 residues long. Between the trimmed V and J ends, which lost 10 bases and 5 bases, there was a span of 11 bases. Germline CDR1 is MGHRA and CDR2 is YSYEKL.